The 14 T cell receptor beta chains below come from one sample, sequenced in a study of T cells in Graves' hyperthyroidism and ophthalmopathy. From RNA transcripts, TCR beta CDR3 regions were amplified. A first-round RT-PCR of the TCR CDR3 used the HTBI primer set. Each CDR3 protein is one row after TCRdb ran MiXCR on the multiplex PCR reads. The sample includes more than 350,000 distinct CDR3 sequences, more than 12% seen only once; the top ten take about 33%. The sample consisted of blood. These TCRs come from a woman aged 25-40 years with Graves' hyperthyroidism.

Many counts were recorded for this clonotype. The chain carries TRBV2 and TRBJ1-1; the D gene is possibly TRBD1 (5 bases). V was trimmed by 8 bases and J by 6 bases, leaving 16 bases between them. The CDR3 is made up of 13 amino acids. The germline CDR1 and CDR2 sequences are SNHLY and FYNNEI. CDR3 region: CASVYLGGSEAFF. CDR3 DNA: TGTGCCAGCGTATACTTGGGGGGTTCTGAAGCTTTCTTT.

This clonotype turned up a few times. This chain joins TRBV3-1 and TRBJ1-5; 7 positions agree with TRBD1. V gave up 4 bases and J gave up 6 bases; unmatched junction bases: 6. Germline V gene lookup returns CDR1 LGHDT and CDR2 YNNKEL (reference sequence). This CDR3 region has 14 residues. The CDR3 region has the DNA TGTGCCAGCAGCCTGGGGACAGCCAGTCAGCCCCAGCATTTT. It is translated as CASSLGTASQPQHF.

This clonotype has at least ten counts. This chain connects TRBV3-1 to TRBJ2-5, with unresolved D. The CDR3 consists of 14 residues. Germline V gene data show CDR1 as LGHDT and CDR2 as YNNKEL (reference sequence). Trimming cost V 2 bases and J 1 base, with 8 bases left between them. The CDR3 DNA reads TGTGCCAGCAGCCAACTAAGTCCCCAAGAGACCCAGTACTTC. It specifies CASSQLSPQETQYF.

The genes are TRBV6-2 or TRBV6-3 and TRBJ2-7, with 9 nucleotides matching TRBD2. Germline V lookup: CDR1 MNHEY, CDR2 SVGEGT. J was trimmed by 1 base and V by 5 bases; bases with no gene match: 6. This CDR3 is 15 amino acids long. The CDR3 loop is CASSGPAGGSYEQYF. As DNA, the CDR3 is TGTGCCAGCAGTGGGCCAGCGGGAGGTTCCTACGAGCAGTACTTC.

This clonotype was seen many times. This chain links TRBV3-1 with TRBJ2-3; no clear D. Trimming stripped 10 bases from V and 6 bases from J, with 11 bases between. Germline V CDR1 and CDR2: LGHDT, YNNKEL (reference sequence). The CDR3 sequence is 11 residues long. CDR3 amino acids: CATSSVDTQYF. Here the CDR3 DNA reads TGTGCCACCTCTTCGGTTGATACGCAGTATTTT.

This clonotype was seen only a few times. The chain carries TRBV5-4 and TRBJ1-2, with D tentatively TRBD1 (6 bases). V was pared by 2 bases and J by 3 bases, with 11 bases between. Per the germline V gene, CDR1 is SGHNT and CDR2 is YYREEE (reference sequence). The length of the CDR3 is 14 residues. The CDR3 DNA is TGTGCCAGCAGCTTAGGGGGAAAGGACTATGGCTACACCTTC. It specifies CASSLGGKDYGYTF.

In its sample, this clonotype was seen many times. V and J are TRBV5-1 and TRBJ2-1, with D maybe TRBD1 (5 bases). The CDR3 is made up of 13 amino acids. Germline-derived CDR1 and CDR2 are SGHRS and YFSETQ. The V gene lost 4 bases and the J gene lost 15 bases, with 20 bases spanning the gap. CDR3 residues: CASSRTDTALRFF. The CDR3 nucleotides are TGCGCCAGCAGCCGCACGGACACCGCATTAAGGTTCTTC.

The chain joins TRBV11-2 to TRBJ1-3; 8 nucleotides align to TRBD1. The germline V gene has CDR1 SGHAT and CDR2 FQNNGV. V trimming: 6 bases; J trimming: 4 bases; junction bases outside the gene matches: 5. CDR3 length: 14 amino acids. For the CDR3, the DNA is TGTGCCAGCAGGGCGGGGACAGGAGGAAACACCATATATTTT. This gives the protein CASRAGTGGNTIYF.

This clonotype was recorded a few times. The V gene is TRBV7-2, the J gene TRBJ2-7; 13 nucleotides line up with TRBD2. Germline V lookup: CDR1 SGHTA, CDR2 FQGNSA. The junction had 11 bases not matched to a gene; V was cut back by 6 bases and J by 9 bases. The CDR3 runs 15 residues. CDR3 nucleotide sequence: TGTGCCAGCAGTCTCGGACTAGCGGGAGCCGCTGCGCAGTACTTC. This gives the protein CASSLGLAGAAAQYF.

The sample holds many counts of this clonotype. The chain combines TRBV10-3 with TRBJ2-3; TRBD2 aligns across 8 bases. With 4 bases clipped from V and 6 bases from J, the junction kept 9 bases outside the gene matches. Germline CDR1 is ENHRY and CDR2 is SYGVKD. The CDR3 extends over 15 amino acids. In DNA form, the CDR3 reads TGTGCCATCAGTGGGGGTACAGCGGGAGTCGATACGCAGTATTTT. This translates into CAISGGTAGVDTQYF.

There are many counts of this clonotype. The chain carries TRBV6-1 and TRBJ2-5, with a possible D match to TRBD1 (5 bases). In germline, CDR1 is MNHNS, CDR2 SASEGT. The germline V and J ends were trimmed by 6 bases and 1 base, with 12 bases remaining between them. This CDR3 contains 14 residues. The CDR3 DNA sequence: TGTGCCAGCAGACTACAGGCGATCCAAGAGACCCAGTACTTC. This gives the protein CASRLQAIQETQYF.

The table lists this clonotype with many counts. The J gene is TRBJ2-7, the V gene TRBV11-1; 8 nucleotides line up with TRBD1. The germline gives CDR1 SGHAT, CDR2 FQDESV (reference sequence). The CDR3 contains 17 residues. V was clipped by 5 bases and J by 3 bases; unmatched bases: 15. CDR3 region: CASSTRTGIKTNYEQYF. The CDR3 bases are TGTGCCAGCAGCACCCGGACAGGGATCAAAACCAACTACGAGCAGTACTTC.

This clonotype showed up just a few times. The chain employs TRBV6-5 and TRBJ2-1; 11 nucleotides agree with TRBD2. After removal of 0 bases from V and 7 bases from J, the junction contained 5 bases not matched to a gene. Germline CDR1 reads MNHEY; CDR2 reads SVGAGI. There are 16 residues in the CDR3. CDR3 in amino acids: CASSYSSSGRSNEQFF. The CDR3 DNA is TGTGCCAGCAGTTACTCGTCTAGCGGGAGGTCAAATGAGCAGTTCTTC.

The chain uses TRBV2 and TRBJ2-7, with 8 bases matching TRBD1. CDR1 is SNHLY, CDR2 FYNNEI, per germline. The CDR3 consists of 12 residues. Losses at the gene ends were 6 bases for V and 9 bases for J; bases not matched to a gene: 7. CDR3 loop: CASSGQGGWQYF. CDR3 nucleotides: TGTGCCAGCAGCGGACAGGGCGGATGGCAGTACTTC.